This T cell receptor (beta chain) was captured in a study of T cell repertoires in cytomegalovirus infection. Study-wide context: Public TCR beta signatures indicated both CMV infection and matching HLA type. The study's findings and limits: Using cumulative public TCR beta family frequency, the authors identified those who carried CMV together with the relevant HLA. Across the ex vivo response, the dominant clonotypes were HLA-C-restricted CMV-specific TCR beta clonotypes.

CDR1 is MNHEY, CDR2 SVGAGI, per germline. The CDR3 is 15 residues long. Trimming took 6 bases from V and 1 from J; bases not matched to a gene: 5. TCRdb processed the reads anew with MiXCR; each CDR3 protein has one entry. The repertoire includes about 530,000 distinct CDR3 sequences, approximately 25% of them detected once, and approximately 13% sits in the top ten. The sample holds many counts of this clonotype. Antigen: not known. The chain joins TRBV6-5 to TRBJ2-3; TRBD1 matches at 9 bases. The specimen sequenced was PBMCs. The TCR originated in a human donor in good health (CMV status not recorded). Some clones in this sample may be carry-over from other donors' samples. The CDR3 is CASRRQGGGTDTQYF. CDR3 coding DNA: TGTGCCAGCAGACGACAGGGGGGAGGCACAGATACGCAGTATTTT.